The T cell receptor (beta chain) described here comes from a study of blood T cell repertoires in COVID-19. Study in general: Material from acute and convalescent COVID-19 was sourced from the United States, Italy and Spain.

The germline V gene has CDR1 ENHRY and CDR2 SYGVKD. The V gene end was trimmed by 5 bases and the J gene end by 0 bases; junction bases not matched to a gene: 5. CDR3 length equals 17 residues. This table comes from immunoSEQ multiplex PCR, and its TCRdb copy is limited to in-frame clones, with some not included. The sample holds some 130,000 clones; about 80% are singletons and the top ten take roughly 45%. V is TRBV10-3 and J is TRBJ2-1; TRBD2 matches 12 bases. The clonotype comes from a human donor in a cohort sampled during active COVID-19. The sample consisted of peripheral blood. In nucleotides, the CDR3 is TGTGCCATCAGTCTGACTAGCGGGAGAGGCTCCTACAATGAGCAGTTCTTC. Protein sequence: CAISLTSGRGSYNEQFF.